The T cell receptor beta chain described here comes from a study of blood T cells in healthy people across ages (dated by TCRdb to about 2015). For context, the study as a whole: In model experiments, template switching captured roughly one uniquely barcoded TCR beta cDNA molecule for every two T cells. The study analyzed two additional independent replicas of 1 million unique cDNA reads from the same blood draw for two donors, one aged 18 to 29 and one aged 80 or older. Using deep sequencing normalized with unique cDNA molecular identifiers, the study measured how TCR beta repertoire diversity changes with age. The donors were divided into four age groups: young (average approximately 17 years), middle-aged (almost 40), aged (around 67) and long-lived (82).

From a lookup of the germline V gene, CDR1 and CDR2 are MNHNS and SASEGT. The CDR3 numbers 14 residues from cysteine through phenylalanine. Just the 42-base CDR3 DNA is kept, in frame starting at base 1. What the research found in general, with its limitations: The long-lived group showed more naive CD4+ T cells, fewer expanded clones and increased TCR diversity than the aged group, suggesting age selection. Because donor CMV infection status was unknown, age-related changes in expanded clonotypes were potentially confounded. Estimates of total diversity based on one million sequenced T cells were considered lower bounds and underestimates. Because profiling used bulk unsorted PBMCs, naive and antigen-experienced compartments could not be compared conclusively. Observed TCR beta diversity per million T cells fell roughly linearly with age, and a significant reduction was already apparent by age about 38. Observed TCR beta diversity correlated strongly with the percentage of naive T cells measured by flow cytometry.

With regard to this clonotype: Its target antigen remains unknown. A junction end diverges from the germline sequence, so it may reflect a read error.

The donors were 40 or so Caucasian individuals from Russia, aged roughly 6 to 100 years, who were systemically healthy. Roughly 10 milliliters of peripheral blood were drawn from each donor into EDTA-treated Vacutainer tubes. Ficoll-Paque density-gradient centrifugation was used to isolate PBMCs, with at least 6.5 million per sample. Total RNA, at least 6 micrograms per sample, was extracted from PBMCs with Trizol reagent. Naive CD45RAhigh/CD27high T cell percentages were measured by flow cytometry on a PBMC aliquot from every donor. Library preparation employed 5' RACE. Sequencing instrument: Illumina HiSeq 2500. A second PCR of 7 to 11 cycles was performed with a sample-barcoded 5' primer and a J-beta primer mix. Each TCR beta cDNA molecule received a unique molecular identifier from a template-switch 5' adaptor carrying 12 random nucleotides. At least 2.5 million CDR3-containing paired-end reads were obtained from each sample. The Mint cDNA synthesis kit, primed by a TRBC-specific oligonucleotide, was used to synthesize first-strand cDNA from all RNA. All cDNA was treated with uracil-DNA glycosylase and then went through a first 18-cycle PCR with the universal primers M1SS and BC2_uni_R. The original pipeline was this. For normalization, 1 million high-quality reads, each with a distinct molecular identifier, were randomly selected from each sample. Reads sharing molecular identifiers were discarded rather than binned into consensus sequences. CDR3 identification, clonotype clustering and error correction used MiTCR with a Q25 quality threshold and the strictest error-elimination algorithm. A nonparametric unseen species model with Euler transformation was used to estimate lower-bound total TCR beta diversity. Clones were called with MiXCR by TCRdb after fastp trimmed the public reads at Q25, and only in-frame beta chains were retained. Rows are combined by CDR3 protein, so each entry shows the most common genes and DNA. The authors' filters were not applied to this entry. In this sample the table shows some 930,000 distinct CDR3 sequences, about 29% of which occur a single time. 9.5% to 13% of the sample comes from the top ten.

These data also formed part of another study, on T cells of mothers and their children. Drawing on the second study: Nine systemically healthy Caucasian individuals, comprising three mothers and their six children, were included as donors. cDNA synthesis used all of the extracted RNA, with roughly 1.5 ug of RNA in each 15 ul reaction. In the second PCR, the M1S primer introduced both the sample barcodes and 2-4 random nucleotides. Each mother yielded over 9.5 million TCR beta CDR3 reads and each child roughly 3.1 million reads. Thymic selection similarly shapes TCR recombination output in related and unrelated pairs, with minor effect from inherited differences. Normalized repertoire overlap in related mother-child pairs was always slightly higher than in unrelated mother-child pairs, but the difference was never significant. No persistent microchimeric T cell clones were detected, at a sensitivity of roughly 100 clones per million clonotypes. The study used deep NGS to compare TCR beta repertoires of mothers and children, seeking features distinguishing related mother-child pairs from unrelated individuals. The mean age was 40 +/- 4 years for the mothers and roughly 11 +/- 4 years for the children. After adapters were ligated using NEBNext reagents, the libraries underwent 100+100 nt paired-end sequencing on an Illumina HiSeq 2000. To prevent cross-contamination, the mother and child libraries were prepared a month apart and were sequenced in separate runs. For each donor, somewhere between about 450,000 and 2,100,000 distinct TCR beta clonotypes were identified. Naive TCR beta clonotypes were estimated from low-frequency clonotypes matched to each donor's FACS-determined naive share, without sorting.

The sequence joins TRBV6-1 to TRBJ1-5; no D gene can be assigned with confidence. This TCR was recovered from a woman in her thirties or forties in good health. Sequenced material: blood. The sequenced DNA: TGTGCCAGCAGTGATTGGGATAGCAATCGGCCCCAGCATTTT. It is translated as CASSDWDSNRPQHF.